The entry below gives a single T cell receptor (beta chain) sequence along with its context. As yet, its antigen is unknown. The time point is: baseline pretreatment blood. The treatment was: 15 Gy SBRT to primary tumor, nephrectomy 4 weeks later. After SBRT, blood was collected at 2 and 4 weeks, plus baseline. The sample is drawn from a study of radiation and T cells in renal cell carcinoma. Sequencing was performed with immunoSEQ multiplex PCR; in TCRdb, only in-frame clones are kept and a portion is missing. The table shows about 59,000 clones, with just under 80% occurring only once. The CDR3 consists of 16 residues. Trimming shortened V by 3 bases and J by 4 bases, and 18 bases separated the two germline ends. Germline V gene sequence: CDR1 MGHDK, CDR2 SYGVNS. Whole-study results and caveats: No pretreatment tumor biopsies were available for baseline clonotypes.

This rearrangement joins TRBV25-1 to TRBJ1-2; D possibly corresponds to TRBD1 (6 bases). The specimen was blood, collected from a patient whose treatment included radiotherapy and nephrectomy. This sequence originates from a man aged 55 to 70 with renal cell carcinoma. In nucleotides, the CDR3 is TGTGCCAGCAGTGAGGCTAGCGGGGGGCCGGCCTATGGCTACACCTTC. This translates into CASSEASGGPAYGYTF.